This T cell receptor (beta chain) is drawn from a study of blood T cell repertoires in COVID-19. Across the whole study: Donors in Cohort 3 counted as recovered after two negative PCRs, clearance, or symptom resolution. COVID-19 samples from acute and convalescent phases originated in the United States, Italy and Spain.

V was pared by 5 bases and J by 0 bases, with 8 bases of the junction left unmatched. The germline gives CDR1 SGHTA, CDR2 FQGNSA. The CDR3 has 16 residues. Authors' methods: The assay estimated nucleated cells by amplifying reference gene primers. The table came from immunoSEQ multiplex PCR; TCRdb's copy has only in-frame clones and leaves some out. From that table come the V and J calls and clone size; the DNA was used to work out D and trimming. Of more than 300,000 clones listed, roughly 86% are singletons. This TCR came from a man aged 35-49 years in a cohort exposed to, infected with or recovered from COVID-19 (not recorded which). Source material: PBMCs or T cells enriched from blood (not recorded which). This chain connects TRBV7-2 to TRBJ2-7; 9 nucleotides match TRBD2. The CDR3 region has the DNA TGTGCCAGCAGCCTAATAGCGGGAGCAACCTCCTACGAGCAGTACTTC. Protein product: CASSLIAGATSYEQYF.